This T cell receptor beta chain was recorded in a study of identical twins. This clonotype turned up a few times. The CDR3 runs to 17 residues. Deletions cut 5 bases from V and 6 bases from J, with 25 bases between. Germline-derived CDR1 and CDR2 are DFQATT and SNEGSKA (reference sequence). TCRdb analysed the 5' RACE reads with MiXCR anew, one entry per CDR3 protein. The sample carries about 530,000 distinct CDR3 sequences, about 22% recorded once. These data were likewise used in another study, on yellow fever vaccine responses in identical twins. That paper notes: Twins' vaccine T cell responses reportedly seemed partly convergent and partly personalized.

Sample: CD4+ T cells sorted from blood. This chain joins TRBV20-1 and TRBJ2-2; a possible D gene is TRBD1 (6 bases). This TCR was recovered from a young woman in good health. In DNA form, the CDR3 reads TGCAGTGCTTCCAGGGGTTTCAGGGGACCTTCTTCCGGGGAGCTGTTTTTT. Its translation: CSASRGFRGPSSGELFF.